The clone carrying this T cell receptor beta chain was seen only once. The data were obtained in a study of CD8+ T cells in alopecia areata. CDR1 and CDR2 from the germline V gene are SQVTM and ANQGSEA. The CDR3 totals 13 residues. V was cut by 4 bases and J by 6 bases, with 14 bases left in between. RNA was extracted and reverse transcribed into cDNA as the sequencing template. The table came from immunoSEQ multiplex PCR; TCRdb's copy has only in-frame clones and leaves some out. The sample holds about 180,000 clones, 50% to 75% seen once. The rearrangement uses TRBV29-1 and TRBJ2-3; D remains ambiguous. This clonotype originated in a human donor with alopecia areata. The sample consisted of CD4+ T cells sorted from blood, taken at week 0. CDR3 amino acids: CSVGEEPWDTQYF. CDR3 DNA: TGCAGCGTTGGTGAAGAGCCCTGGGATACGCAGTATTTT.